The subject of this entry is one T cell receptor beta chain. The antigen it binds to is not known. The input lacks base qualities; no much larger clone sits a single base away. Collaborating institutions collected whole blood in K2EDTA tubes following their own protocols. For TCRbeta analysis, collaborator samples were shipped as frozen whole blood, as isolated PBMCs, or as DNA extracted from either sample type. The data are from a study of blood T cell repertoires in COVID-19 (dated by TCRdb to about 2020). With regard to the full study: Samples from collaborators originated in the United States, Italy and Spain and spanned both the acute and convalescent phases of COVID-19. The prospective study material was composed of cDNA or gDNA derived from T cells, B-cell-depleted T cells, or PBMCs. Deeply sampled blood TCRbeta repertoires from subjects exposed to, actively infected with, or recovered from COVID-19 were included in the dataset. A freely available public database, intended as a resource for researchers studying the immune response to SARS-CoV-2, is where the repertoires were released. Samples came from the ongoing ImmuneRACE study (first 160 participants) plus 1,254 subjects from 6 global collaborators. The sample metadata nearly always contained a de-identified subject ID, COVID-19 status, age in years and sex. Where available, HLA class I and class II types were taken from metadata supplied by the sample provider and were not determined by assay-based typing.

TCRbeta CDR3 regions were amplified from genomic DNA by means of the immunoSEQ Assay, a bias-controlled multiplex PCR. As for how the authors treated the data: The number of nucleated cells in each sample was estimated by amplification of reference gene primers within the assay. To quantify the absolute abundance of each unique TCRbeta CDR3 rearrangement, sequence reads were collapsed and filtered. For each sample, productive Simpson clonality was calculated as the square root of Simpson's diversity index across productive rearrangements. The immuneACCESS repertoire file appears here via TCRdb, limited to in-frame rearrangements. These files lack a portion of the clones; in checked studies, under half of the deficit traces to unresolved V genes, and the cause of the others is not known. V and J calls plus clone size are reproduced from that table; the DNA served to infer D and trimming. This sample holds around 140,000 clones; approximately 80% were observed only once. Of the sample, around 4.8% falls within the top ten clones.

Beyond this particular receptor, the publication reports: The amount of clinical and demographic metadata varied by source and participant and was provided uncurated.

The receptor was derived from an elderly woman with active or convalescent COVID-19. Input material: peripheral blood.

CDR3 reads: CASSQGIDGRGEKLFF. DNA sequence: TGTGCCAGCAGCCAAGGGATTGACGGAAGAGGGGAAAAACTGTTTTTT. The chain couples TRBV3-1 (or the pseudogene TRBV3-2) to TRBJ1-4; too little of a D gene remains to name it. Reading the germline V gene (reference sequence) gives CDR1 LGHDT and CDR2 YNNKEL. The junction shows trimming of 1 base on V and 8 bases on J, plus 17 bases between the germline ends. Counted from cysteine to phenylalanine, this CDR3 has 16 amino acids. The retained sequence is limited to the CDR3, 48 bases, with the frame set at the first base.